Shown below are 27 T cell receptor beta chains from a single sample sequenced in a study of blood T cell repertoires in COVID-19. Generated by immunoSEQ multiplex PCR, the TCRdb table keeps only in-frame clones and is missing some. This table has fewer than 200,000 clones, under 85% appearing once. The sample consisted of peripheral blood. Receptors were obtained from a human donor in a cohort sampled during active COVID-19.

CDR3: CASSQGSVRGLSPLHF. The CDR3 nucleotides are TGTGCCAGCAGCCAGGGTTCAGTCAGGGGGCTTTCACCCCTCCACTTT. The J gene is TRBJ1-6, the V gene TRBV3-1 (or the pseudogene TRBV3-2); 8 bases fit TRBD1. The J segment lost 9 bases and the V segment lost 3 bases, leaving 10 bases of the junction unmatched. CDR3 size: 16 residues. Germline V gene sequence: CDR1 LGHDT, CDR2 YNNKEL (reference sequence).

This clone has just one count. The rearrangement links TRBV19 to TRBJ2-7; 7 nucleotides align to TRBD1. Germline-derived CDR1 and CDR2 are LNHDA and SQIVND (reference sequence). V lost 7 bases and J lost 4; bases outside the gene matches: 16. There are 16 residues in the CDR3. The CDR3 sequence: CASTPTGPSTRYEQYF. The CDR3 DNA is TGTGCCAGTACTCCGACAGGGCCCTCCACCCGATACGAGCAGTACTTC. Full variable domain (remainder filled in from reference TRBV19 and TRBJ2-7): DGGITQSPKYLFRKEGQNVTLSCEQNLNHDAMYWYRQDPGQGLRLIYYSQIVNDFQKGDIAEGYSVSREKKESFPLTVTSAQKNPTAFYLCASTPTGPSTRYEQYFGPGTRLTVT.

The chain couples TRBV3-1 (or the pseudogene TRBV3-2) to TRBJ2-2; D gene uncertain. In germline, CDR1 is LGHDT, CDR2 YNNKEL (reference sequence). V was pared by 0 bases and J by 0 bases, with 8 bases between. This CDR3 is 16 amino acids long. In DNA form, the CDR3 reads TGTGCCAGCAGCCAAGACACAGACGCGAACACCGGGGAGCTGTTTTTT. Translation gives CASSQDTDANTGELFF.

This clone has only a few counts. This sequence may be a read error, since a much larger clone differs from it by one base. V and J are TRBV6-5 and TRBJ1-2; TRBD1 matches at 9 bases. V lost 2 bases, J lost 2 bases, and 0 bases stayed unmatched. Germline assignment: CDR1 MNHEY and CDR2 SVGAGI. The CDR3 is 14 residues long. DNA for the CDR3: TGTGCCAGCAGTTACGGACAGGGGAACTATGGCTACACCTTC. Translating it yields CASSYGQGNYGYTF.

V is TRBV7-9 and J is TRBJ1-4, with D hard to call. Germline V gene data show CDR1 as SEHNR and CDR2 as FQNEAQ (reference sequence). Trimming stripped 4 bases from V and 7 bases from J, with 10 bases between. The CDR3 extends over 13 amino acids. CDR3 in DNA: TGTGCCAGCAGCTCCGGTGTTGGTGAAAAACTGTTTTTT. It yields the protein CASSSGVGEKLFF.

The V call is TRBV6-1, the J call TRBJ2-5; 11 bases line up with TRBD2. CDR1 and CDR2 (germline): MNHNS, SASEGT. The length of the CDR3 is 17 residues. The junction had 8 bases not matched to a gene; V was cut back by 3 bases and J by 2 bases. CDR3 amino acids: CASSDARLAGIQETQYF. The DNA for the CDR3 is TGTGCCAGCAGTGACGCGAGACTAGCGGGAATACAAGAGACCCAGTACTTC.

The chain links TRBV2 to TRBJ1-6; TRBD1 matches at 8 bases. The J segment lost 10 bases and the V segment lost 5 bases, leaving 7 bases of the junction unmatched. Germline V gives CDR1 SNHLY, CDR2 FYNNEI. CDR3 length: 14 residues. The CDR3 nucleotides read TGTGCCAGCAGTAGTTCCAGGGGGCGGTCACCCCTCCACTTT. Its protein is CASSSSRGRSPLHF.

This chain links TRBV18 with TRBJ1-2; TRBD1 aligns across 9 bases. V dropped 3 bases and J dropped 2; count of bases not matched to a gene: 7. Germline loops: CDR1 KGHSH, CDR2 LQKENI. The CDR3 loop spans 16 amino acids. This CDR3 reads CASSPLGQGTNYGYTF. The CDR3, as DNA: TGTGCCAGCTCACCCCTGGGACAGGGAACCAACTATGGCTACACCTTC.

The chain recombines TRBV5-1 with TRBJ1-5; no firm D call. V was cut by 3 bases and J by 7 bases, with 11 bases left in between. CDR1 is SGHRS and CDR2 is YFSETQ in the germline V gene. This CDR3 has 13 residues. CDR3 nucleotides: TGCGCCAGCAGCTCGGACGGGATCCAGCCCCAGCATTTT. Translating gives CASSSDGIQPQHF.

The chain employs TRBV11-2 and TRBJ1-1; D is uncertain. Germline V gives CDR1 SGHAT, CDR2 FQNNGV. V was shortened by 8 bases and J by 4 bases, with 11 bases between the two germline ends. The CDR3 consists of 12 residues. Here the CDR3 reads CASSTGITEAFF. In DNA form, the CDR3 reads TGTGCCAGCTCAACGGGTATCACTGAAGCTTTCTTT.

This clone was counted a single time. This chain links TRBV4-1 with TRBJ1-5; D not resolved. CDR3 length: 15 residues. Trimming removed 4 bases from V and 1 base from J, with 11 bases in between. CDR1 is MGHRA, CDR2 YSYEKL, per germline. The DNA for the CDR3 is TGCGCCAGCAGCCTCCAGTATAACAGCAATCAGCCCCAGCATTTT. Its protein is CASSLQYNSNQPQHF.

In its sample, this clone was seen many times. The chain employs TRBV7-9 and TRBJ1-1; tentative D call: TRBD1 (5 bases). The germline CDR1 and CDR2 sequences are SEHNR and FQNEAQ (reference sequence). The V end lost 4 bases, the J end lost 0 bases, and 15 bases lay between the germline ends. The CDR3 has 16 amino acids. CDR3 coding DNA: TGTGCCAGCAGCTCGGAAGATGGGGCAATGAACACTGAAGCTTTCTTT. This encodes CASSSEDGAMNTEAFF.

The DNA of the CDR3 is TGTGCCAGCAGCCCGGTGACAGGGGGCCTTGGCTACACCTTC. This encodes CASSPVTGGLGYTF. This chain connects TRBV3-1 (or the pseudogene TRBV3-2) to TRBJ1-2, with 10 bases fitting TRBD1. Germline V gene data show CDR1 as LGHDT and CDR2 as YNNKEL (reference sequence). CDR3 length: 14 residues. V lost 4 bases, J lost 7 bases, and 6 bases stayed unmatched.

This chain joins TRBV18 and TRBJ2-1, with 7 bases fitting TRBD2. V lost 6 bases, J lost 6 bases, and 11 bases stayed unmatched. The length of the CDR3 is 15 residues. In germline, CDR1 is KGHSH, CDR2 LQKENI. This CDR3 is CASSRDYGHSNEQFF. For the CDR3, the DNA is TGTGCCAGCTCGCGGGACTATGGGCACTCCAATGAGCAGTTCTTC.

The DNA for the CDR3 is TGTGCCAGTAGTCCAGCCCGGGGGGACGAGCAGTACTTC. As protein: CASSPARGDEQYF. V gene TRBV19 combines with J gene TRBJ2-7; TRBD2 aligns across 7 bases. The length of the CDR3 is 13 residues. The germline V gene encodes CDR1 LNHDA and CDR2 SQIVND (reference sequence). Trimming cost V 5 bases and J 5 bases; bases outside gene matches: 6. Full variable domain (missing parts from reference TRBV19 and TRBJ2-7): DGGITQSPKYLFRKEGQNVTLSCEQNLNHDAMYWYRQDPGQGLRLIYYSQIVNDFQKGDIAEGYSVSREKKESFPLTVTSAQKNPTAFYLCASSPARGDEQYFGPGTRLTVT.

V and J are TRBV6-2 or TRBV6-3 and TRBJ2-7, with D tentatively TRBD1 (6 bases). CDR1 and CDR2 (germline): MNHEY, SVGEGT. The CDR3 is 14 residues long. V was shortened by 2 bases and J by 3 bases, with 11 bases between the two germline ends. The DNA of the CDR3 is TGTGCCAGCAGTTACGTCCAGGGGAACTACGAGCAGTACTTC. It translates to CASSYVQGNYEQYF.

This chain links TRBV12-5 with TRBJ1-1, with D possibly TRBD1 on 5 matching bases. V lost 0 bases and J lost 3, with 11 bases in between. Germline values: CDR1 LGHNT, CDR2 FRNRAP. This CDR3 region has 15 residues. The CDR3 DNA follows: TGTGCTAGTGGTTTGGTAGAAGGACAATACACTGAAGCTTTCTTT. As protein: CASGLVEGQYTEAFF.

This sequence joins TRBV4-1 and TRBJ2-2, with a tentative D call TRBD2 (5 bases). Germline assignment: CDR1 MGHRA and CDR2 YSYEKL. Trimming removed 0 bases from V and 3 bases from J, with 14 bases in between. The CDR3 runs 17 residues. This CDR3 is CASSQDLSGGYTGELFF. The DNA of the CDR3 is TGCGCCAGCAGCCAAGATCTGAGCGGTGGGTACACCGGGGAGCTGTTTTTT.

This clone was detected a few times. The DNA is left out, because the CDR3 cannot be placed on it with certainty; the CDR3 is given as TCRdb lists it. CDR3 protein: CASRFVGTGTGTSFYEQYF. This chain joins TRBV12-2 and TRBJ2-7; TRBD1, the table's D call, was not compared with the DNA. TRBV12-2 is listed as a pseudogene. The CDR3 is 19 amino acids long, termini counted.

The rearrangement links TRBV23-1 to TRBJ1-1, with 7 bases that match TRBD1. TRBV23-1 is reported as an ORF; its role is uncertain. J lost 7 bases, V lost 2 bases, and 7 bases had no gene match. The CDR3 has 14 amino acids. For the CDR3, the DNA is TGCGCCAGCAGTCAACCGACAGGGAGCGGTGAAGCTTTCTTT. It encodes CASSQPTGSGEAFF.

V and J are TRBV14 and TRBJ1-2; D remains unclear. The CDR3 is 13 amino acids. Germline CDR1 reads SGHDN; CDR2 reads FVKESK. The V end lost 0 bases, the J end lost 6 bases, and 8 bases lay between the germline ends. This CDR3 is CASSQDLRDGYTF. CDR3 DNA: TGTGCCAGCAGCCAAGATTTGCGGGATGGCTACACCTTC.

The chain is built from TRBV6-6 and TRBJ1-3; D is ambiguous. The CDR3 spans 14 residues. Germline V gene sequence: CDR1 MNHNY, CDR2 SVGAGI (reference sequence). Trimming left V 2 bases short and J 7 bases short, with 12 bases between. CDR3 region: CASSYQRRENTIYF. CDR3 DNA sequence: TGTGCCAGCAGTTACCAACGAAGAGAGAACACCATATATTTT.

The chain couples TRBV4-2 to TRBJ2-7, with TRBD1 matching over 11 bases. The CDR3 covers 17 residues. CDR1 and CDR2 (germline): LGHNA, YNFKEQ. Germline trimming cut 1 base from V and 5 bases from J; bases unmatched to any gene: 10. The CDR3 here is CASSQVGTGQGVDEQYF. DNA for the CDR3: TGTGCCAGCAGCCAAGTCGGTACGGGACAGGGGGTCGACGAGCAGTACTTC.

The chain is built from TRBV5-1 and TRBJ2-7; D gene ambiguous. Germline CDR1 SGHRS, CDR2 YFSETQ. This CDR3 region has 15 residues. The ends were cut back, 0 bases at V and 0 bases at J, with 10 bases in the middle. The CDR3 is CASSLGALSSYEQYF. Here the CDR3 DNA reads TGCGCCAGCAGCTTGGGGGCTTTAAGCTCCTACGAGCAGTACTTC. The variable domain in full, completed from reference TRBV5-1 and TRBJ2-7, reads KAGVTQTPRYLIKTRGQQVTLSCSPISGHRSVSWYQQTPGQGLQFLFEYFSETQRNKGNFPGRFSGRQFSNSRSEMNVSTLELGDSALYLCASSLGALSSYEQYFGPGTRLTVT.

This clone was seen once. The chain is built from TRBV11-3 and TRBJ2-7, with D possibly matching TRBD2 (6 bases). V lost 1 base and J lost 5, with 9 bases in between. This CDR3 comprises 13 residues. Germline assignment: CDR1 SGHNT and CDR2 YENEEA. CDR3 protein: CASSLGGANEQYF. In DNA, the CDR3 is TGTGCCAGCAGCTTAGGCGGGGCGAACGAGCAGTACTTC.

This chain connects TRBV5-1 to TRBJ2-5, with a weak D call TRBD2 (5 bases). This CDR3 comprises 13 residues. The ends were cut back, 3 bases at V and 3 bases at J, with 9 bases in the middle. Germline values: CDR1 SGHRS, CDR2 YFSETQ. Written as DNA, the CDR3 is TGCGCCAGCAGCTGGGAGTTGAAAGAGACCCAGTACTTC. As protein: CASSWELKETQYF.

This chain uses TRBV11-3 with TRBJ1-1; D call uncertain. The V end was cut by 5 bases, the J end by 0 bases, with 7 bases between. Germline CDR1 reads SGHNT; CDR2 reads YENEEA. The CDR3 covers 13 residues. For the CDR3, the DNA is TGTGCCAGCAGCCGCAGTGTGAACACTGAAGCTTTCTTT. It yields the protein CASSRSVNTEAFF. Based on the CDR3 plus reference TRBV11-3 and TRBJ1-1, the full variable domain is EAGVVQSPRYKIIEKKQPVAFWCNPISGHNTLYWYLQNLGQGPELLIRYENEEAVDDSQLPKDRFSAERLKGVDSTLKIQPAELGDSAVYLCASSRSVNTEAFFGQGTRLTVV.